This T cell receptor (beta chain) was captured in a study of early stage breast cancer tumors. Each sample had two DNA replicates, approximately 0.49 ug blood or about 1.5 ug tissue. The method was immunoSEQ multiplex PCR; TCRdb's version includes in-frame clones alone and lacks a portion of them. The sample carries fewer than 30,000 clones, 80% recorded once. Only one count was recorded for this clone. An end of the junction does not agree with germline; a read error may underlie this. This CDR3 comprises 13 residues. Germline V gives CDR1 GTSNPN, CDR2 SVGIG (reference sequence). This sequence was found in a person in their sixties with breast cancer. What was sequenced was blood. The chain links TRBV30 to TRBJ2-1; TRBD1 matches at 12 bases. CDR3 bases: TGTGCCTGGAGTTCCGGGACAGGGGGCCAGATCCTCTTC. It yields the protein CAWSSGTGGQILF. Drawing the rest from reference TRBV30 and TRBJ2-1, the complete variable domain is SQTIHQWPATLVQPVGSPLSLECTVEGTSNPNLYWYRQAAGRGLQLLFYSVGIGQISSEVPQNLSASRPQDRQFILSSKKLLLSDSGFYLCAWSSGTGGQILFGPGTRLTVL.